These 22 T cell receptor beta chains were sequenced from one sample in a study of blood T cell repertoires in COVID-19 (dated by TCRdb to between 2020 and 2021). The library was prepared using the immunoSEQ multiplex PCR assay. Here the immuneACCESS table is served through TCRdb, limited to in-frame sequences with V and J called. Missing clones are a known gap in these copies; in checked studies unresolved V genes cover under half, and the rest lacks a known reason. Within this sample are about 230,000 clones, with roughly 84% of them counted one time only. Less than 7.5% of the sample goes to the ten largest clones. The sample was peripheral blood. The origin of the receptors is a woman between 50 and 59 years old with acute or convalescent COVID-19.

The DNA for the CDR3 is TGTGCCACCAGCACGAGGGGGGGCCAAGAGACCCAGTACTTC. Translation: CATSTRGGQETQYF. The chain uses TRBV15 and TRBJ2-5; D might be TRBD2 (7 bases). In germline, CDR1 is LNHNV, CDR2 YYDKDF (reference sequence). The CDR3 is 14 amino acids. The V gene lost 4 bases and the J gene lost 1 base, with 10 bases spanning the gap.

The chain combines TRBV12-3 or TRBV12-4 with TRBJ1-5; 9 positions agree with TRBD1. V lost 6 bases to trimming and J lost 6 bases; unmatched junction nucleotides: 0. The CDR3 is made up of 12 amino acids. The CDR3 nucleotides are TGTGCCAGCAGACAGGGGGCTCAGCCCCAGCATTTT. It yields the protein CASRQGAQPQHF.

This clone was seen a single time. At one of its ends the junction is not consistent with the germline gene, which may arise from a read error. The chain combines TRBV20-1 with TRBJ1-1, with no clear D. CDR3 size: 8 residues. CDR1 and CDR2 from the germline V gene are DFQATT and SNEGSKA (reference sequence). Here the CDR3 reads CSAGDSPF. CDR3 in DNA: TGCAGTGCTGGTGATTCCCCTTTT.

V and J are TRBV28 and TRBJ1-2; no definite D call. The CDR3 loop spans 13 amino acids. From germline, CDR1 is MDHEN and CDR2 SYDVKM. V shed 2 bases and J shed 8 bases, with 12 bases lying between them. The CDR3 is CASSLDLFRGYTF. The CDR3 coding sequence is TGTGCCAGCAGTTTAGATCTATTTCGGGGCTACACCTTC.

This CDR3 is CASSRQGINPYQETQYF. Written as DNA, the CDR3 is TGTGCCAGCTCAAGACAGGGAATAAACCCTTACCAAGAGACCCAGTACTTC. The V gene is TRBV19, the J gene TRBJ2-5; TRBD1 aligns across 7 bases. This CDR3 is 17 amino acids long. Germline CDR1 is LNHDA and CDR2 is SQIVND (reference sequence). V dropped 9 bases and J dropped 0; count of bases not matched to a gene: 16.

This clone was seen a handful of times. The rearrangement uses TRBV3-1 (or the pseudogene TRBV3-2) and TRBJ1-2; the D is unclear. CDR1 and CDR2 from the germline V gene are LGHDT and YNNKEL (reference sequence). There are 15 residues in the CDR3. The germline V and J ends were trimmed by 0 bases and 4 bases, with 12 bases remaining between them. DNA of the CDR3: TGTGCCAGCAGCCAAGAACTAGGTTGGGTCTATGGCTACACCTTC. As protein: CASSQELGWVYGYTF.

V usage is TRBV20-1 and J usage is TRBJ2-2; no reliable D call. The V and J ends lost 8 bases and 1 base respectively, with 5 bases between them. This CDR3 spans 11 amino acids. Germline CDR1 reads DFQATT; CDR2 reads SNEGSKA (reference sequence). The CDR3: CSTRNTGELFF. The CDR3 bases are TGCAGTACACGGAACACCGGGGAGCTGTTTTTT.

The genes are TRBV24-1 and TRBJ2-1; 7 nucleotides align to TRBD1. With 4 bases clipped from V and 5 bases from J, the junction kept 10 bases outside the gene matches. This CDR3 is 16 amino acids long. Germline assignment: CDR1 KGHDR and CDR2 SFDVKD. Written as DNA, the CDR3 is TGTGCCACCAGTGACCCCGGGACAGAAGGGGACAATGAGCAGTTCTTC. As protein: CATSDPGTEGDNEQFF.

This clone was seen only a few times. The V and J genes are TRBV28 and TRBJ1-2; 8 bases match TRBD1. This CDR3 contains 12 residues. The germline V gene encodes CDR1 MDHEN and CDR2 SYDVKM. Trimming at V came to 6 bases and at J to 13 bases, leaving 10 bases not matched to a gene. CDR3 bases: TGTGCCAGCAGAGTAACAGGGGGGACCTCCACCTTC. The encoded protein is CASRVTGGTSTF.

This chain links TRBV11-2 with TRBJ2-1; 8 bases match TRBD1. Per germline, CDR1 SGHAT and CDR2 FQNNGV. V gave up 7 bases and J gave up 3 bases; unmatched junction bases: 5. The CDR3 has 14 amino acids. This CDR3 is CASMTGENYNEQFF. DNA for the CDR3: TGTGCCAGCATGACAGGGGAAAACTACAATGAGCAGTTCTTC.

This chain links TRBV10-3 with TRBJ1-5, with a weak D call TRBD1 (6 bases). Looked up from germline, CDR1 is ENHRY and CDR2 is SYGVKD. Trimming left V 3 bases short and J 0 bases short, with 12 bases between. CDR3 length: 16 amino acids. The CDR3 sequence is CAISDTAGDSNQPQHF. Here the CDR3 DNA reads TGTGCCATCAGTGATACCGCAGGGGATAGCAATCAGCCCCAGCATTTT.

The chain uses TRBV13 and TRBJ2-5; TRBD1 matches at 9 bases. Trimming took 5 bases from V and 2 from J; bases not matched to a gene: 6. The CDR3 length is 15 residues. Germline values: CDR1 PRHDT, CDR2 FYEKMQ (reference sequence). CDR3 protein: CASSRTGESQETQYF. CDR3 DNA sequence: TGTGCCAGCAGCCGGACAGGGGAGTCTCAAGAGACCCAGTACTTC. Supplemented by reference TRBV13 and TRBJ2-5, the full variable domain reads AAGVIQSPRHLIKEKRETATLKCYPIPRHDTVYWYQQGPGQDPQFLISFYEKMQSDKGSIPDRFSAQQFSDYHSELNMSSLELGDSALYFCASSRTGESQETQYFGPGTRLLVL.

The V gene is TRBV3-1 (or the pseudogene TRBV3-2), the J gene TRBJ2-1; TRBD2 matches at 10 bases. V was pared by 4 bases and J by 7 bases, with 16 bases of the junction left unmatched. The CDR3 has 18 amino acids. Germline V gives CDR1 LGHDT, CDR2 YNNKEL (reference sequence). CDR3 DNA: TGTGCCAGCAGCCGTTCGACAACTAGCGGGACTTCCCCGAATGAGCAGTTCTTC. This encodes CASSRSTTSGTSPNEQFF.

The rearrangement uses TRBV7-7 and TRBJ2-7; possibly TRBD1 for D (5 bases). V gave up 5 bases and J gave up 1 base, with 18 bases separating them. Looked up from germline, CDR1 is SSHAT and CDR2 is FNYEAQ (reference sequence). CDR3 length equals 16 residues. CDR3 in amino acids: CASSLPGSGNSYEQYF. The CDR3 bases are TGTGCCAGCAGCCTTCCAGGGTCAGGAAATTCCTACGAGCAGTACTTC.

The rearrangement joins TRBV3-1 (or the pseudogene TRBV3-2) to TRBJ1-2; TRBD1 matches at 9 bases. The CDR3 loop spans 15 amino acids. With 2 bases clipped from V and 7 bases from J, the junction kept 8 bases outside the gene matches. Germline V CDR1 and CDR2: LGHDT, YNNKEL (reference sequence). The CDR3 here is CASSQPRDRGSGYTF. CDR3 DNA sequence: TGTGCCAGCAGCCAACCCCGAGACAGGGGGAGTGGCTACACCTTC.

This chain uses TRBV11-2 with TRBJ2-3; D is perhaps TRBD1 (5 bases). There are 14 residues in the CDR3. Germline-derived CDR1 and CDR2 are SGHAT and FQNNGV. V was pared by 4 bases and J by 0 bases, with 8 bases between. As DNA, the CDR3 is TGTGCCAGCAGCTCCGGACAAAGCACAGATACGCAGTATTTT. This codes for CASSSGQSTDTQYF.

This clone is a singleton in its sample. The DNA for the CDR3 is TGTGCCAGCGGCCCTTCCAGCTCCTACGAGCAGTACTTC. It encodes CASGPSSSYEQYF. This sequence joins TRBV6-5 and TRBJ2-7; D remains unclear. V was cut by 8 bases and J by 0 bases, with 11 bases left in between. Germline V gene sequence: CDR1 MNHEY, CDR2 SVGAGI. This CDR3 is 13 amino acids long.

The chain employs TRBV2 and TRBJ2-5; TRBD2 agrees at 7 bases. The CDR3 is made up of 15 amino acids. CDR1 is SNHLY, CDR2 FYNNEI, per germline. The junction had 9 bases not matched to a gene; V was cut back by 4 bases and J by 4 bases. The CDR3 region has the DNA TGTGCCAGCAGTGCGCAGCGGGACTGGTCAGAGACCCAGTACTTC. Protein sequence: CASSAQRDWSETQYF.

DNA for the CDR3: TGTGCCAGCAGCTCCGACCCAGCGGCTCAGCCCCAGCATTTT. This translates into CASSSDPAAQPQHF. V usage is TRBV7-2 and J usage is TRBJ1-5; D is unresolved. Trimming left V 4 bases short and J 6 bases short, with 13 bases between. This CDR3 contains 14 residues. Germline V gives CDR1 SGHTA, CDR2 FQGNSA.

The chain has TRBV19 and TRBJ1-1, with D possibly being TRBD1 (5 bases). CDR1 is LNHDA, CDR2 SQIVND, per germline (reference sequence). V was clipped by 3 bases and J by 4 bases, with 15 bases between them. The CDR3 is 15 residues long. CDR3 nucleotide sequence: TGTGCCAGTAGTATTTTGGGGGGTCCGAGCACTGAAGCTTTCTTT. It encodes CASSILGGPSTEAFF.

The chain carries TRBV19 and TRBJ2-3, with D tentatively TRBD1 (7 bases). This CDR3 has 15 amino acids. Germline loops: CDR1 LNHDA, CDR2 SQIVND (reference sequence). V gave up 4 bases and J gave up 4 bases, with 15 bases separating them. In DNA form, the CDR3 reads TGTGCCAGTAGTACGACAGGGAGGTTACCAGATACGCAGTATTTT. It is translated as CASSTTGRLPDTQYF.

A single count supports this clone. This rearrangement joins TRBV4-3 to TRBJ1-1; TRBD1 might be the D (6 bases). Germline values: CDR1 LGHNA, CDR2 YSLEER. CDR3 length: 15 amino acids. The ends were cut back, 1 base at V and 0 bases at J, with 9 bases in the middle. The CDR3 loop reads CASSQAGTLNTEAFF. In nucleotides, the CDR3 is TGCGCCAGCAGCCAAGCCGGGACATTGAACACTGAAGCTTTCTTT.